These 26 T cell receptor beta chains share one sample of origin, sequenced in a study of shared clonotypes between healthy human individuals. The table came from immunoSEQ multiplex PCR; TCRdb's copy has only in-frame clones and leaves some out. The sample carries a few hundred thousand clones, roughly 95% recorded once. Positive CCR7 selection of CD45RO-negative cells yielded the naive CD8 cells, and terminally differentiated effector memory CD45RA+ cells were excluded. Material for sequencing was naive CD8+ T cells sorted from blood. These receptors originate from a woman aged 30 to 39 in good health.

This chain connects TRBV27 to TRBJ2-5, with 9 bases fitting TRBD2. V was clipped by 6 bases and J by 3 bases; unmatched bases: 11. Germline CDR1 reads MNHEY; CDR2 reads SMNVEV (reference sequence). This CDR3 is 16 amino acids long. The CDR3 spells CASSPVSGSAKETQYF. CDR3 sequence (DNA): TGTGCCAGCAGCCCTGTTAGCGGGAGTGCAAAAGAGACCCAGTACTTC.

The chain employs TRBV28 and TRBJ2-7; 8 bases line up with TRBD2. J gave up 3 bases and V 5 bases, and 6 bases lay outside the gene matches. The CDR3 consists of 14 residues. Germline V CDR1 and CDR2: MDHEN, SYDVKM. The CDR3 sequence is CASSQAGDSYEQYF. CDR3 bases: TGTGCCAGCAGTCAAGCGGGAGATAGCTACGAGCAGTACTTC.

V is TRBV27 and J is TRBJ2-2, with a weak D call TRBD1 (5 bases). This CDR3 spans 14 amino acids. V was pared by 3 bases and J by 7 bases, with 12 bases between. Per germline, CDR1 MNHEY and CDR2 SMNVEV (reference sequence). Here the CDR3 DNA reads TGTGCCAGCAGTTTCGTAGGGGCGGACGGGGAGCTGTTTTTT. Protein product: CASSFVGADGELFF.

The chain links TRBV10-3 to TRBJ2-5, with TRBD2 matching over 10 bases. After removal of 2 bases from V and 4 bases from J, the junction contained 10 bases not matched to a gene. CDR3 length: 17 amino acids. Per the germline V gene, CDR1 is ENHRY and CDR2 is SYGVKD. CDR3 sequence reads: CAISEAYEREGAETQYF. The CDR3 coding sequence is TGTGCCATCAGTGAGGCCTACGAGCGGGAGGGGGCAGAGACCCAGTACTTC.

This rearrangement joins TRBV7-9 to TRBJ2-1; D is possibly TRBD1 (6 bases). The germline V and J ends were trimmed by 5 bases and 3 bases, with 14 bases remaining between them. This CDR3 is 15 amino acids long. Per germline, CDR1 SEHNR and CDR2 FQNEAQ (reference sequence). CDR3 nucleotide sequence: TGTGCCAGCAGCGCCCCCGGGACAAACTACAATGAGCAGTTCTTC. Translation gives CASSAPGTNYNEQFF.

The CDR3 DNA sequence: TGTGCCAGCAGCTTATTGGAGGGGGGGTCGTTAGCCAAAAACATTCAGTACTTC. Translating it yields CASSLLEGGSLAKNIQYF. V usage is TRBV11-2 and J usage is TRBJ2-4; a weak D match, TRBD2 (7 bases). The CDR3 totals 18 residues. Germline V lookup: CDR1 SGHAT, CDR2 FQNNGV. The V end lost 2 bases, the J end lost 0 bases, and 17 bases lay between the germline ends.

The gene calls are TRBV2 and TRBJ2-7; possibly TRBD1 for D (5 bases). This CDR3 has 17 residues. The germline V gene encodes CDR1 SNHLY and CDR2 FYNNEI. V dropped 0 bases and J dropped 2 bases, with 17 bases sitting between them. CDR3 region: CASSEALDLGETYEQYF. In DNA, the CDR3 is TGTGCCAGCAGTGAAGCGCTTGATCTAGGGGAAACCTACGAGCAGTACTTC.

This clone occurred once. This chain links TRBV18 with TRBJ1-1; 8 nucleotides line up with TRBD1. Germline V gene sequence: CDR1 KGHSH, CDR2 LQKENI. V lost 4 bases to trimming and J lost 3 bases; unmatched junction nucleotides: 7. This CDR3 has 15 residues. CDR3 DNA: TGTGCCAGCTCACAAGAGACAGGGGTTTACACTGAAGCTTTCTTT. Amino acid sequence: CASSQETGVYTEAFF.

V is TRBV7-6 and J is TRBJ2-7; D may correspond to TRBD1 or TRBD2 (5 bases each). Germline V gene sequence: CDR1 SGHVS, CDR2 FNYEAQ. The length of the CDR3 is 14 residues. V dropped 1 base and J dropped 3 bases, with 10 bases sitting between them. This chain's CDR3 is CASSLGGRDYEQYF. The CDR3 DNA follows: TGTGCCAGCAGCTTAGGGGGACGGGACTACGAGCAGTACTTC.

This clone was recorded only once. The CDR3 loop is CASSPTGEYEQYF. CDR3 DNA sequence: TGTGCCAGCAGCCCGACAGGAGAGTACGAGCAGTACTTC. The chain uses TRBV7-6 and TRBJ2-5; D perhaps matches TRBD1 (6 bases). The J call is in doubt because the DNA end fits TRBJ2-7 better. The CDR3 is 13 amino acids. The germline CDR1 and CDR2 sequences are SGHVS and FNYEAQ.

This chain uses TRBV7-3 with TRBJ2-3, with no clear D. CDR1 SGHTA and CDR2 FQGTGA come from the germline V gene. This CDR3 has 13 residues. Trimming shortened V by 5 bases and J by 5 bases, and 11 bases separated the two germline ends. CDR3 DNA sequence: TGTGCCAGCAGCCCACCGCCGGGAGATACGCAGTATTTT. Translated: CASSPPPGDTQYF.

The chain is built from TRBV23-1 and TRBJ2-4; D call uncertain. TRBV23-1 falls under the ORF class, with uncertain function. Between the trimmed V and J ends, which lost 7 bases and 3 bases, there was a span of 1 base. This CDR3 region has 10 residues. The CDR3 is CASNKNIQYF. DNA for the CDR3: TGCGCCAGCAACAAAAACATTCAGTACTTC.

V is TRBV7-9 and J is TRBJ2-5; unclear D gene. V lost 8 bases and J lost 5, with 12 bases in between. Germline assignment: CDR1 SEHNR and CDR2 FQNEAQ (reference sequence). The CDR3 consists of 12 residues. CDR3 in amino acids: CASGPPRETQYF. For the CDR3, the DNA is TGTGCCAGCGGTCCCCCAAGGGAGACCCAGTACTTC.

The J gene is TRBJ2-3, the V gene TRBV18; the match to TRBD1 covers 8 bases. Trimming took 3 bases from V and 2 from J; bases not matched to a gene: 13. Germline CDR1 KGHSH, CDR2 LQKENI. This CDR3 spans 18 amino acids. CDR3 in amino acids: CASSPTTQLQGDTDTQYF. CDR3 sequence (DNA): TGTGCCAGCTCACCTACAACCCAACTACAGGGGGACACAGATACGCAGTATTTT. Full variable domain (missing parts from reference TRBV18 and TRBJ2-3): NAGVMQNPRHLVRRRGQEARLRCSPMKGHSHVYWYRQLPEEGLKFMVYLQKENIIDESGMPKERFSAEFPKEGPSILRIQQVVRGDSAAYFCASSPTTQLQGDTDTQYFGPGTRLTVL.

This chain uses TRBV28 with TRBJ2-1; 8 bases line up with TRBD1. The V and J ends lost 3 bases and 7 bases, in that order; junction bases with no gene match: 11. Germline V gene lookup returns CDR1 MDHEN and CDR2 SYDVKM. This CDR3 has 16 residues. The CDR3 sequence: CASSFSRGLFRNEQFF. DNA for the CDR3: TGTGCCAGCAGTTTTAGCAGGGGGCTATTCAGAAATGAGCAGTTCTTC.

V gene TRBV29-1 combines with J gene TRBJ2-5; TRBD1 matches at 7 bases. The CDR3 sequence is 13 residues long. Germline V gene sequence: CDR1 SQVTM, CDR2 ANQGSEA. V was pared by 4 bases and J by 4 bases, with 6 bases of the junction left unmatched. The CDR3 region has the DNA TGCAGCGTTGGGCACCGGGACAGAGAGACCCAGTACTTC. It specifies CSVGHRDRETQYF.

With regard to this clone: Germline and junction disagree at one end, which may indicate a read error. The chain uses TRBV6-1 and TRBJ1-4; D call uncertain. The CDR3 length is 13 residues. The germline gives CDR1 MNHNS, CDR2 SASEGT. CDR3 bases: TGTGCCAGCAGTGAAGCGTATGGGGTACTGACGACCTTT. This sequence encodes CASSEAYGVLTTF.

The chain employs TRBV30 and TRBJ1-2; 7 bases agree with TRBD1. The CDR3 sequence is 15 residues long. CDR1 GTSNPN and CDR2 SVGIG come from the germline V gene (reference sequence). Germline trimming cut 8 bases from V and 0 bases from J; bases unmatched to any gene: 12. The CDR3 here is CAGETGTESNYGYTF. The DNA for the CDR3 is TGTGCCGGCGAAACCGGGACAGAATCTAACTATGGCTACACCTTC.

The chain combines TRBV21-1 with TRBJ2-4. TRBV21-1 is described as a pseudogene. The CDR3 runs to 12 residues. CDR3 nucleotide sequence: TGTGCCGCTTGGGACCCCAAAAACATTCAGTACTTC. Its translation: CAAWDPKNIQYF.

V is TRBV30 and J is TRBJ1-5; 8 nucleotides match TRBD1. Losses at the gene ends were 5 bases for V and 2 bases for J; bases not matched to a gene: 5. Germline V gene lookup returns CDR1 GTSNPN and CDR2 SVGIG (reference sequence). The CDR3 consists of 14 residues. In DNA, the CDR3 is TGTGCCTGGTCGACAGGGGACGGCAATCAGCCCCAGCATTTT. This sequence encodes CAWSTGDGNQPQHF.

The CDR3 reads CASSLRLKSYHEQYF. The DNA for the CDR3 is TGTGCCAGCAGCTTACGGCTTAAGAGTTACCACGAGCAGTACTTC. This chain joins TRBV7-8 and TRBJ2-5; unclear D gene. The J call could be wrong; TRBJ2-7 is a better fit for the DNA end. This CDR3 comprises 15 residues. CDR1 and CDR2 (germline): SGHVS, FQNEAQ.

The chain carries TRBV27 and TRBJ1-5; D is unresolved. The V end lost 6 bases, the J end lost 2 bases, and 14 bases lay between the germline ends. Germline-derived CDR1 and CDR2 are MNHEY and SMNVEV (reference sequence). The CDR3 spans 15 residues. The CDR3 protein is CASRGSGFGNQPQHF. The CDR3 nucleotides read TGTGCCAGCAGGGGAAGTGGGTTCGGCAATCAGCCCCAGCATTTT.

The chain uses TRBV7-8 and TRBJ2-7, with TRBD2 identical over 11 bases. V gave up 6 bases and J gave up 2 bases; unmatched junction bases: 9. CDR3 length: 16 amino acids. Germline V gene sequence: CDR1 SGHVS, CDR2 FQNEAQ. For the CDR3, the DNA is TGTGCCAGCAGTGGACTAGCGGGCCCACTGACCTACGAGCAGTACTTC. Translated: CASSGLAGPLTYEQYF.

This chain connects TRBV18 to TRBJ2-7; 7 bases map to TRBD1. With V trimmed by 2 bases and J by 2 bases, 3 bases remained unmatched. The CDR3 totals 14 residues. CDR1 KGHSH and CDR2 LQKENI come from the germline V gene. The CDR3 nucleotides read TGTGCCAGCTCACCAGGGACAGCTGCCTACGAGCAGTACTTC. This translates into CASSPGTAAYEQYF.

About this clone itself: The sample holds other DNA sequences that translate to the same CDR3. V gene TRBV5-6 combines with J gene TRBJ2-7; weak D call: TRBD2 (6 bases). CDR1 is SGHDT and CDR2 is YYEEEE in the germline V gene. CDR3 length: 14 amino acids. V shed 4 bases and J shed 2 bases, with 13 bases lying between them. This chain's CDR3 is CASSLSGRPYEQYF. The CDR3, as DNA: TGTGCCAGCAGCCTTAGCGGTAGGCCCTACGAGCAGTACTTC.

The chain uses TRBV6-5 and TRBJ1-6; 8 nucleotides align to TRBD1. Trimming removed 5 bases from V and 10 bases from J; junction bases left unmatched: 10. Germline V gene lookup returns CDR1 MNHEY and CDR2 SVGAGI. The CDR3 is 15 amino acids. The CDR3 reads CASSQRGQVGSPLHF. Here the CDR3 DNA reads TGTGCCAGCAGTCAGAGGGGACAGGTTGGCTCACCCCTCCACTTT.